This T cell receptor (beta chain) was recorded in a study of identical twins. TCRdb recomputed calls from the 5' RACE reads with MiXCR, one row per CDR3 protein. The profile shows fewer than 900,000 distinct CDR3 sequences, around a sixth of them singletons. Germline CDR1 and CDR2: DFQATT and SNEGSKA (reference sequence). With 2 bases clipped from V and 5 bases from J, the junction kept 5 bases outside the gene matches. This CDR3 comprises 14 residues. This clonotype was observed a few times. These data were also filed under a second study, of T cells expressing NK-cell markers.

V and J are TRBV20-1 and TRBJ2-3; TRBD2 matches at 9 bases. The TCR originated in a woman between 18 and 30 years old in good health. The sample consisted of PBMCs. CDR3 bases: TGCAGTGCTAGACTGCGGGGGGGCGGAGATACGCAGTATTTT. The encoded protein is CSARLRGGGDTQYF.